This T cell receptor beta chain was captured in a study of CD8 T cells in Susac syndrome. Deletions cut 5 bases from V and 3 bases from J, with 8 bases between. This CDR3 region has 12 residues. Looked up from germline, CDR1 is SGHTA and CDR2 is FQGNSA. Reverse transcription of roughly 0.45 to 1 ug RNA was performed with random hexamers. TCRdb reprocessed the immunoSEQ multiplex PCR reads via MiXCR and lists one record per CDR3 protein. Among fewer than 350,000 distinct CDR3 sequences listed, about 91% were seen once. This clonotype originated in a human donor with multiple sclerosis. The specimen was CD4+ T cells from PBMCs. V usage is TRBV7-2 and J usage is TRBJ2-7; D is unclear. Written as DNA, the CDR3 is TGTGCCAGCAGCCACCCCCTCTACGAGCAGTACTTC. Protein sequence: CASSHPLYEQYF.